Following are 32 T cell receptor beta chains from one sample sequenced in a study of identical twins. TCRdb reprocessed the 5' RACE reads via MiXCR and lists one record per CDR3 protein. This table holds 1.5 million to 2 million distinct CDR3 sequences, roughly 35% found once. The sample consisted of cord blood. These receptors were taken from a newborn girl in good health.

Note on this clonotype: This sequence may be a read error, since a much larger clone differs from it by one base. This chain links TRBV20-1 with TRBJ1-2; TRBD1 is a possible D gene (6 bases). Germline assignment: CDR1 DFQATT and CDR2 SNEGSKA (reference sequence). This CDR3 is built from 12 residues. Here the CDR3 DNA reads TGCAGTGCTAGTGACAGGCACTATAGCTACACCTTC. It codes for CSASDRHYSYTF.

The chain links TRBV20-1 to TRBJ1-2; TRBD1 might be the D (5 bases). This CDR3 is built from 16 residues. CDR1 DFQATT and CDR2 SNEGSKA come from the germline V gene (reference sequence). Trimming took off 4 bases at V and 1 base at J, with 19 bases between the two ends. The chain's CDR3 is CSAKKPTVSINYGYTF. The DNA of the CDR3 is TGCAGTGCTAAGAAACCGACAGTATCGATTAACTATGGCTACACCTTC.

J is TRBJ2-3 and V is TRBV11-1, with 15 bases fitting TRBD2. The germline V gene encodes CDR1 SGHAT and CDR2 FQDESV (reference sequence). The CDR3 extends over 17 amino acids. V was clipped by 4 bases and J by 1 base; unmatched bases: 3. CDR3 residues: CASSSGTSGGRTDTQYF. CDR3 in DNA: TGTGCCAGCAGCTCGGGGACTAGCGGGGGGCGCACAGATACGCAGTATTTT.

A note on this clonotype: One base away lies a much larger clone, so this may be a sequencing read error. The chain couples TRBV12-3 or TRBV12-4 to TRBJ2-7, with D perhaps matching TRBD1 (5 bases). The CDR3 length is 13 residues. V lost 4 bases and J 3 bases, leaving 10 bases between the germline ends. CDR3 sequence: CASSSAGCYEQYF. The CDR3 nucleotides read TGTGCCAGCAGTTCGGCAGGGTGCTACGAGCAGTACTTC.

This clonotype was picked up a small number of times. The chain is built from TRBV14 and TRBJ2-1; no firm D call. The CDR3 runs to 16 residues. Germline V CDR1 and CDR2: SGHDN, FVKESK. Trimming took 4 bases from V and 4 from J, leaving 17 bases between them. CDR3 nucleotides: TGTGCCAGCAGCCCCACCAAGGCAGTTCCGTACAATGAGCAGTTCTTC. Translated: CASSPTKAVPYNEQFF. Filled out from reference TRBV14 and TRBJ2-1, the complete variable domain reads EAGVTQFPSHSVIEKGQTVTLRCDPISGHDNLYWYRRVMGKEIKFLLHFVKESKQDESGMPNNRFLAERTGGTYSTLKVQPAELEDSGVYFCASSPTKAVPYNEQFFGPGTRLTVL.

This clonotype was observed a few times. The chain carries TRBV9 and TRBJ2-3; no reliable D call. The germline CDR1 and CDR2 sequences are SGDLS and YYNGEE. Trimming cost V 1 base and J 3 bases, with 9 bases left between them. CDR3 length: 14 residues. CDR3 protein: CASSVTDPTDTQYF. The CDR3 DNA sequence: TGTGCCAGCAGCGTAACGGACCCTACAGATACGCAGTATTTT.

This chain uses TRBV20-1 with TRBJ2-6; D perhaps matches TRBD1 (5 bases). Germline V CDR1 and CDR2: DFQATT, SNEGSKA (reference sequence). This CDR3 is built from 14 residues. Trimming shortened V by 6 bases and J by 4 bases, and 13 bases separated the two germline ends. This CDR3 is CSAVQGSGANVLTF. Here the CDR3 DNA reads TGCAGTGCAGTGCAGGGCTCCGGGGCCAACGTCCTGACTTTC.

In this sample, this clonotype turned up many times. This chain joins TRBV5-1 and TRBJ1-6, with D unresolved. The CDR3 loop spans 12 amino acids. Deletions cut 4 bases from V and 5 bases from J, with 4 bases between. Germline V CDR1 and CDR2: SGHRS, YFSETQ. DNA of the CDR3: TGCGCCAGCAGCGGGAATAATTCACCCCTCCACTTT. It specifies CASSGNNSPLHF.

This chain uses TRBV4-1 with TRBJ2-1, with 8 positions matching TRBD2. CDR1 and CDR2 from the germline V gene are MGHRA and YSYEKL. V was clipped by 2 bases and J by 1 base; unmatched bases: 10. The CDR3 runs 18 residues. The CDR3 DNA follows: TGCGCCAGCAGCCAACCGACCGGGACTAGGGCATCCTACAATGAGCAGTTCTTC. Translating gives CASSQPTGTRASYNEQFF.

This chain connects TRBV27 to TRBJ2-1, with TRBD2 matching over 10 bases. From germline, CDR1 is MNHEY and CDR2 SMNVEV (reference sequence). The CDR3 covers 15 residues. Trimming at V came to 5 bases and at J to 6 bases, leaving 7 bases not matched to a gene. Here the CDR3 reads CASSPGASGGNEQFF. CDR3 coding DNA: TGTGCCAGCAGTCCCGGGGCTAGCGGGGGCAATGAGCAGTTCTTC.

V is TRBV3-1 and J is TRBJ1-2, with D perhaps matching TRBD1 (5 bases). Trimming pared 4 bases from V and 7 bases from J, leaving 10 bases between. Germline V gene lookup returns CDR1 LGHDT and CDR2 YNNKEL (reference sequence). The CDR3 extends over 12 amino acids. CDR3 loop: CASSLREGGYTF. For the CDR3, the DNA is TGTGCCAGCAGCCTCAGGGAGGGTGGCTACACCTTC.

This clonotype was seen only a few times. The gene calls are TRBV4-2 and TRBJ2-6; D ambiguous. The CDR3 is made up of 16 amino acids. The V gene lost 1 base and the J gene lost 0 bases, with 7 bases spanning the gap. Germline V gives CDR1 LGHNA, CDR2 YNFKEQ. CDR3 nucleotide sequence: TGTGCCAGCAGCCAAGGGTACAGCTCTGGGGCCAACGTCCTGACTTTC. It is translated as CASSQGYSSGANVLTF.

This clonotype was observed once. V gene TRBV6-1 combines with J gene TRBJ2-4; 7 bases line up with TRBD1. Germline CDR1 is MNHNS and CDR2 is SASEGT. The V segment lost 5 bases and the J segment 2 bases; nucleotides outside the gene matches: 18. This CDR3 spans 19 amino acids. The CDR3 loop reads CASSLARGLHQLTKNIQYF. As DNA, the CDR3 is TGTGCCAGCAGTCTCGCGAGGGGGCTCCACCAACTGACCAAAAACATTCAGTACTTC.

Only a few counts were recorded for this clonotype. V and J are TRBV5-1 and TRBJ1-1; D gene uncertain. In germline, CDR1 is SGHRS, CDR2 YFSETQ. Trimming stripped 4 bases from V and 2 bases from J, with 9 bases between. CDR3 size: 13 residues. The chain's CDR3 is CASSPSFNTEAFF. In nucleotides, the CDR3 is TGCGCCAGCAGCCCAAGTTTCAACACTGAAGCTTTCTTT.

The genes are TRBV20-1 and TRBJ1-5, with D possibly being TRBD1 (5 bases). Looked up from germline, CDR1 is DFQATT and CDR2 is SNEGSKA (reference sequence). This CDR3 contains 15 residues. Trimming pared 8 bases from V and 2 bases from J, leaving 19 bases between. The CDR3 bases are TGCAGTCCTTATGGGGGGAAGGGTGGCAATCAGCCCCAGCATTTT. Protein: CSPYGGKGGNQPQHF.

This clonotype has at least ten counts. The chain recombines TRBV10-3 with TRBJ2-5; D possibly matches TRBD1 or TRBD2 (6 bases each). V lost 8 bases and J lost 2, with 15 bases in between. From germline, CDR1 is ENHRY and CDR2 SYGVKD. This CDR3 is 14 amino acids long. The CDR3 spells CAIAMGGSQETQYF. CDR3 DNA sequence: TGTGCCATCGCTATGGGGGGCTCTCAAGAGACCCAGTACTTC.

This clonotype showed up just a few times. The chain recombines TRBV10-3 with TRBJ2-5; D unclear. This CDR3 region has 11 residues. Germline V gene data show CDR1 as ENHRY and CDR2 as SYGVKD. V was pared by 8 bases and J by 5 bases, with 9 bases between. CDR3 nucleotide sequence: TGTGCCATCGGTTTCGCCGAGACCCAGTACTTC. It translates to CAIGFAETQYF.

The rearrangement uses TRBV2 and TRBJ2-7; D is unresolved. Trimming cost V 6 bases and J 3 bases, with 12 bases left between them. The CDR3 is 13 amino acids. Germline-derived CDR1 and CDR2 are SNHLY and FYNNEI. CDR3 loop: CASRSPTLYEQYF. DNA for the CDR3: TGTGCCAGCAGATCACCTACCCTCTACGAGCAGTACTTC.

This clonotype has only a few counts. J is TRBJ1-1 and V is TRBV4-1, with TRBD1 matching 7 bases. In germline, CDR1 is MGHRA, CDR2 YSYEKL. This CDR3 spans 17 amino acids. V shed 7 bases, J shed 1 base, and the junction held 15 bases outside the gene matches. The chain's CDR3 is CASIRSELKGANTEAFF. Here the CDR3 DNA reads TGCGCCAGCATCCGGTCGGAACTCAAGGGGGCGAACACTGAAGCTTTCTTT.

A word on this clonotype: With a much larger clone just one base away, this may be a read error. The chain combines TRBV28 with TRBJ2-1; TRBD2 might be the D (6 bases). The CDR3 totals 13 residues. Germline V gene data show CDR1 as MDHEN and CDR2 as SYDVKM. The ends were cut back, 7 bases at V and 10 bases at J, with 17 bases in the middle. The CDR3 spells CASTSTGLYEQFF. CDR3 nucleotide sequence: TGTGCCAGCACCAGCACAGGACTATACGAGCAGTTCTTC.

The rearrangement uses TRBV6-2 or TRBV6-3 and TRBJ2-5; 14 bases fit TRBD2. This CDR3 is built from 16 residues. V shed 5 bases and J 3 bases; nucleotides not matched to a gene: 5. Germline V gives CDR1 MNHEY, CDR2 SVGEGT. CDR3 nucleotides: TGTGCCAGCAGTGGCGTGGGACTAGCGGGAGAAGAGACCCAGTACTTC. It is translated as CASSGVGLAGEETQYF.

This chain joins TRBV7-9 and TRBJ1-5; D might be TRBD1 (6 bases). The germline V gene has CDR1 SEHNR and CDR2 FQNEAQ (reference sequence). The ends were cut back, 2 bases at V and 3 bases at J, with 8 bases in the middle. The CDR3 has 14 amino acids. In DNA, the CDR3 is TGTGCCAGCAGCTTACCGGGACACAATCAGCCCCAGCATTTT. Translation gives CASSLPGHNQPQHF.

This clonotype was seen many times. The V and J genes are TRBV6-6 and TRBJ2-1; no reliable D call. The CDR3 runs 16 residues. Trimming left V 0 bases short and J 6 bases short, with 15 bases between. Looked up from germline, CDR1 is MNHNY and CDR2 is SVGAGI (reference sequence). For the CDR3, the DNA is TGTGCCAGCAGTTACTCGAGCTTCTCAAGCCCCAATGAGCAGTTCTTC. Translated: CASSYSSFSSPNEQFF.

This clonotype appeared a few times. The genes are TRBV6-5 and TRBJ1-2, with a tentative D call TRBD1 (5 bases). CDR1 MNHEY and CDR2 SVGAGI come from the germline V gene. V shed 0 bases and J shed 4 bases, with 9 bases lying between them. CDR3 length: 14 amino acids. This CDR3 reads CASSYSRQLYGYTF. DNA of the CDR3: TGTGCCAGCAGTTACTCGCGACAGCTCTATGGCTACACCTTC.

The gene calls are TRBV30 and TRBJ2-7, with 8 nucleotides matching TRBD1. The CDR3 spans 14 residues. Trimming removed 0 bases from V and 7 bases from J; junction bases left unmatched: 8. Germline CDR1 is GTSNPN and CDR2 is SVGIG (reference sequence). The CDR3 nucleotides read TGTGCCTGGAGTGTAATCAGGGGGCCCAATGAGCAGTACTTC. Amino acid sequence: CAWSVIRGPNEQYF.

V gene TRBV9 combines with J gene TRBJ2-1, with unresolved D. This CDR3 comprises 15 residues. CDR1 SGDLS and CDR2 YYNGEE come from the germline V gene. Trimming removed 3 bases at V and 4 bases at J, with 14 bases between. Written as DNA, the CDR3 is TGTGCCAGCAGCGAGACGTGGATGGGGTACAATGAGCAGTTCTTC. Translation: CASSETWMGYNEQFF.

This clonotype was seen a handful of times. Relative to the germline gene, one junction end is altered; a read error may explain this. The V call is TRBV5-1, the J call TRBJ2-1; 7 nucleotides agree with TRBD2. Germline CDR1 is SGHRS and CDR2 is YFSETQ. The CDR3 loop spans 15 amino acids. In DNA form, the CDR3 reads TGCACCAGCAGCTTGACCAGCGGGGCAAACAATGAGCAGTTCTTC. Its protein is CTSSLTSGANNEQFF.

In its sample, this clonotype was seen a few times. The CDR3 spells CASSQGALSPLHF. In DNA, the CDR3 is TGTGCCAGCAGCCAAGGGGCTCTTTCACCCCTCCACTTT. This chain links TRBV3-1 with TRBJ1-6, with D uncertain. Trimming pared 1 base from V and 9 bases from J, leaving 7 bases between. Looked up from germline, CDR1 is LGHDT and CDR2 is YNNKEL (reference sequence). This CDR3 contains 13 residues.

The gene calls are TRBV28 and TRBJ2-7, with D possibly being TRBD2 (5 bases). V was cut by 2 bases and J by 7 bases, with 21 bases left in between. The CDR3 spans 16 residues. The germline CDR1 and CDR2 sequences are MDHEN and SYDVKM. The CDR3 DNA follows: TGTGCCAGCAGTTTAGTCCTAGCTTTTCGGTACAATGAGCAGTACTTC. It encodes CASSLVLAFRYNEQYF.

This clonotype appeared a few times. The genes are TRBV29-1 and TRBJ2-4; D uncertain. The DNA end lines up better with TRBJ2-7; the J call may be wrong. CDR1 is SQVTM and CDR2 is ANQGSEA in the germline V gene. The CDR3 is 13 amino acids. This CDR3 is CSVDGGKNCEQYF. CDR3 bases: TGCAGCGTTGATGGTGGGAAAAACTGCGAGCAGTACTTC.

This sequence joins TRBV6-5 and TRBJ1-2, with TRBD1 matching over 7 bases. V gave up 6 bases and J gave up 4 bases; unmatched junction bases: 11. The CDR3 runs 15 residues. Germline CDR1 MNHEY, CDR2 SVGAGI. The CDR3 bases are TGTGCCAGCAGCCTACGGGACAGCCTGACCTATGGCTACACCTTC. This encodes CASSLRDSLTYGYTF.

This clonotype has a handful of counts. This clone may be a read error of a much larger clone one base away. The chain recombines TRBV12-3 or TRBV12-4 with TRBJ2-7, with TRBD2 identical over 10 bases. J was trimmed by 2 bases and V by 6 bases; bases with no gene match: 4. This CDR3 contains 14 residues. CDR3 nucleotide sequence: TGTGCCAGCAGGTCTAGCGGGAGAGCCTACGAGCAGTACTTC. Amino acids: CASRSSGRAYEQYF.